This TCR beta chain comes out of a study of CD8 T cells in Susac syndrome. TEMRA cells were FACS-enriched and CD8+ and CD4+ T cells negatively isolated. Reverse transcription of about 0.5 to 1 ug RNA used random hexamers. Multiplex PCR with immunoSEQ amplified the TCR beta CDR3 across 54 Vbeta and 13 Jbeta. MiXCR, applied by TCRdb to the immunoSEQ multiplex PCR reads, yields one record per CDR3 protein. Of around 190,000 distinct CDR3 sequences listed, 85% to 95% are singletons. CDR1 is MDHEN, CDR2 SYDVKM, per germline. The CDR3 is 16 residues long. V lost 6 bases and J lost 0, with 18 bases in between.

The clonotype originates from a human donor with multiple sclerosis. V is TRBV28 and J is TRBJ2-7; either TRBD1 or TRBD2 may supply D (5 bases each). Sequences were obtained from CD8+ T cells from PBMCs. The DNA of the CDR3 is TGTGCCAGCAGCTGGGTCGGGGCCAGACGCTCCTACGAGCAGTACTTC. Residues: CASSWVGARRSYEQYF. The whole variable domain, filled in from reference TRBV28 and TRBJ2-7, reads DVKVTQSSRYLVKRTGEKVFLECVQDMDHENMFWYRQDPGLGLRLIYFSYDVKMKEKGDIPEGYSVSREKKERFSLILESASTNQTSMYLCASSWVGARRSYEQYFGPGTRLTVT.